This T cell receptor beta chain was identified in a study of regulatory T cells in long-lasting Graves disease. Study observations and caveats: Researchers examined only peripheral blood and not thyroid tissue. Shared public clonotypes totalled about 2,600 in persistent patients, compared with 966 in new patients.

Trimming left V 4 bases short and J 0 bases short, with 15 bases between. CDR1 and CDR2 from the germline V gene are SGDLS and YYNGEE. This CDR3 is 16 amino acids long. Time point noted: newly diagnosed GD, antithyroid drugs for less than 3 months. The authors made the TCR library using RNA they extracted from PBMCs. Diagnosis followed American Thyroid Association guidelines for Graves' disease. Sequencing libraries for TCR beta were prepared with iRepertoire HTBI primers and Arm-PCR of CDR3 regions. One entry per CDR3 protein results from TCRdb running MiXCR on the multiplex PCR reads. The table has hundreds of thousands of distinct CDR3 sequences, over 12% seen once. This clonotype came up many times. Its specificity is not known. This sample was shared with a second study, whose subject was T cells in Graves' hyperthyroidism and ophthalmopathy. From that paper: HTBI primers drove first-round RT-PCR of the TCR CDR3.

The sequence came from a woman aged 40 to 55 with Graves disease. The sequencing used peripheral blood mononuclear cells (PBMCs), collected at new diagnosis, from a patient treated with antithyroid drugs. The gene calls are TRBV9 and TRBJ2-3, with a weak D call TRBD2 (6 bases). Written as DNA, the CDR3 is TGTGCCAGCAGCCCCCGGGCGGGGACTAGCACAGATACGCAGTATTTT. This sequence encodes CASSPRAGTSTDTQYF. Full variable domain (remainder filled in from reference TRBV9 and TRBJ2-3): DSGVTQTPKHLITATGQRVTLRCSPRSGDLSVYWYQQSLDQGLQFLIQYYNGEERAKGNILERFSAQQFPDLHSELNLSSLELGDSALYFCASSPRAGTSTDTQYFGPGTRLTVL.